This T cell receptor beta chain came from a study of blood T cells in healthy people across ages. Broader study findings: Reliance upon unsorted PBMCs precluded definitive naive versus antigen-experienced comparison. TCR beta diversity, measured per million T cells, fell in a roughly linear way with age. More naive CD4+ cells and higher diversity marked long-lived donors relative to aged donors.

On this clonotype itself: Its antigen is not identified.

The sample providers were healthy Caucasian people from Russia, aged about 6 to 90. V shed 3 bases, J shed 0 bases, and the junction held 6 bases outside the gene matches. This CDR3 has 15 residues. Germline values: CDR1 DFQATT, CDR2 SNEGSKA (reference sequence). It was with a sample-barcoded 5' primer and a J-beta primer mix that a second PCR of about 6 to 12 cycles was run. TCRdb redid the calling of the 5' RACE reads with MiXCR, one entry per CDR3 protein. The sample has a few hundred thousand distinct CDR3 sequences; approximately 52% are singletons. The specimen sequenced was blood. V gene TRBV20-1 combines with J gene TRBJ2-5; 8 nucleotides agree with TRBD2. The sequence was obtained from a man aged 60 to 69 in good health. The CDR3 DNA is TGCAGTGCTAGTCGGGGGGGGACATACCAAGAGACCCAGTACTTC. This gives the protein CSASRGGTYQETQYF.